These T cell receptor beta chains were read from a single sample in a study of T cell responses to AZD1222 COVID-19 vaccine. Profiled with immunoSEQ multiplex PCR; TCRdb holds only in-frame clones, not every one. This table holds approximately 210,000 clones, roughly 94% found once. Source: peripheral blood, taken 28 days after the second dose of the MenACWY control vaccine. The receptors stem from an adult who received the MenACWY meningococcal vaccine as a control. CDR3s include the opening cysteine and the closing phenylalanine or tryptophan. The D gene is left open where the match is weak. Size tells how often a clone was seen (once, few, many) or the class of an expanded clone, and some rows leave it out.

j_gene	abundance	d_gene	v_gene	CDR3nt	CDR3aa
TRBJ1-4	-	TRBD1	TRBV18	TGTGCCAGCTCACCACAGGGGACAGGGCCTAATGAAAAACTGTTTTTT	CASSPQGTGPNEKLFF
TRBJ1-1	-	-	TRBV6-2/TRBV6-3	TGTGCCAGCAGTTATTCCAATGAAGCTTTCTTT	CASSYSNEAFF
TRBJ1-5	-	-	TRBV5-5	TGTGCCAGCAGCTTGGAGGGGGGTTGGGGCAATCAGCCCCAGCATTTT	CASSLEGGWGNQPQHF
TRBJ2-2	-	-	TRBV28	TGTGCCAGCAGACCAGGCGGAGAGCACACCGGGGAGCTGTTTTTT	CASRPGGEHTGELFF
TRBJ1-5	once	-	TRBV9	TGTGCCAGCAGCCGGGATTTCAATCAGCCCCAGCATTTT	CASSRDFNQPQHF
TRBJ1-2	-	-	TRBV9	TGTGCCAGCAGCGGGGCAGGGCTAAACTATGGCTACACCTTC	CASSGAGLNYGYTF
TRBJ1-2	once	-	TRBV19	TGTGCCAGTAGTATGCCCAGAATAACAGAGAACTATGGCTACACCTTC	CASSMPRITENYGYTF
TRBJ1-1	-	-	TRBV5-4	TGTGCCAGCAGCTCCCCTGGGGGGGCGACGAACACTGAAGCTTTCTTT	CASSSPGGATNTEAFF
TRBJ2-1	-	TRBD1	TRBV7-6	TGTGCCAGCAGCTTAGGACAGGGGAATGAGCAGTTCTTC	CASSLGQGNEQFF
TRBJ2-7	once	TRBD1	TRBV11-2	TGTGCCAGCAGCCTCGGGACAGGGGGCGGGTACGAGCAGTACTTC	CASSLGTGGGYEQYF
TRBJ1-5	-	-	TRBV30	TGTGCCTGGAGTGTTCCGGTCCAAAAGACGGGTCAGCCCCAGCATTTT	CAWSVPVQKTGQPQHF
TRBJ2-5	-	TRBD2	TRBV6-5	TGTGCCGGCCGACTAGCGGGTGGAGGGGAGACCCAGTACTTC	CAGRLAGGGETQYF
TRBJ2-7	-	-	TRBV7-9	TGTGCCAGCGCAGGAAACGAGCAGTACTTC	CASAGNEQYF
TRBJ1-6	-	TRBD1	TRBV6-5	TGTGCCAGCAAATCCGGGACAGATAATTCACCCCTCCACTTT	CASKSGTDNSPLHF
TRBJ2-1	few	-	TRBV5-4	TGTGCCAGCAGCTTGGGGAGTGAGCAGTTCTTC	CASSLGSEQFF
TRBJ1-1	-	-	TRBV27	TGTGCCAGCAGTGCACAGGGCCTGAGGATGAACACTGAAGCTTTCTTT	CASSAQGLRMNTEAFF
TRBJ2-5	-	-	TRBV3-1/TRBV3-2	TGTGCCAGCAGCCAAGACGGCACCATAACAGGAGAGACCCAGTACTTC	CASSQDGTITGETQYF
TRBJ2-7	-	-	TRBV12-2	TGTGCAAGTCGCTTAGCTGGGTGGGGGGTAGTGAACTACGAGCAGTACTTC	CASRLAGWGVVNYEQYF
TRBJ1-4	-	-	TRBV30	TGTGCCTGGAGTGTTTCTTGGGGTCCGCGTGAAAAACTGTTTTTT	CAWSVSWGPREKLFF
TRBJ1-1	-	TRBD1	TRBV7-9	TGTGCCAGCAGCTTAGGACAGGGGGCGGGCACTGAAGCTTTCTTT	CASSLGQGAGTEAFF
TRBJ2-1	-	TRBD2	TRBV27	TGTGCCAGCATGCACTGGGGGGGATACAATGGGCTTGGTGAGCAGTTCTTC	CASMHWGGYNGLGEQFF
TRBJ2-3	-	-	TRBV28	TGTGCCAGCAGTTCTAGAGCCACAGATACGCAGTATTTT	CASSSRATDTQYF
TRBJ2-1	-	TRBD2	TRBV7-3	TGTGCCAGCAGCTTAACGCCAAGCGGGGGGAACAATGAGCAGTTCTTC	CASSLTPSGGNNEQFF
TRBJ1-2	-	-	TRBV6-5	TGTGCCAGCAGTTACGGAGCTGGGGTCGATGGCTACACCTTC	CASSYGAGVDGYTF
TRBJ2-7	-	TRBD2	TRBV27	TGTGCCAGCAGTTCCCGGGCTAGCGGGAGCTACGAGCAGTACTTC	CASSSRASGSYEQYF
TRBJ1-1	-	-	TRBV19	TGTGCCAGTATGGGCGCCTTTGAAGCTTTCTTT	CASMGAFEAFF
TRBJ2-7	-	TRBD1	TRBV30	TGTGCCTGGAGTCCCGGGACAGGGTCCTACGAGCAGTACTTC	CAWSPGTGSYEQYF
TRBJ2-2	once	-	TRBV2	TGTGCCAGCAGTGACCAGGGCACCGGGGAGCTGTTTTTT	CASSDQGTGELFF
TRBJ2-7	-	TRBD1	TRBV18	TGTGCCAGCTCCCCCGGGACAGGGATCTACGAGCAGTACTTC	CASSPGTGIYEQYF
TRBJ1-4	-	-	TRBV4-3	TGCGCCAGCAGCCATCAGCCAACGAATGAAAAACTGTTTTTT	CASSHQPTNEKLFF
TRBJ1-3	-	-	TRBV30	TGTGCCTGGAGTCCGGGTTTTTCTGGAAACACCATATATTTT	CAWSPGFSGNTIYF
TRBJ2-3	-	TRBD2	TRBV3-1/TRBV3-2	TGTGCCAGCAGCCCGACGACTAGCGGTTACCTAGATACGCAGTATTTT	CASSPTTSGYLDTQYF
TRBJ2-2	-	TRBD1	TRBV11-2	TGTGCCAGCAGCTTAGACCCTTGGGACAGGGGCGGGTCGAACACCGGGGAGCTGTTTTTT	CASSLDPWDRGGSNTGELFF
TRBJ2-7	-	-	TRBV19	TGTGCCAGTAGTATAGATGCGACCTACGAGCAGTACTTC	CASSIDATYEQYF
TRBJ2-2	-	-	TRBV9	TGTGCCAGCAGCGTATACGGGCTCAGGGACGGGGAGCTGTTTTTT	CASSVYGLRDGELFF
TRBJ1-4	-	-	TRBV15	TGTGCCACCAGCAGGGGGGCCGGCACTGAAAAACTGTTTTTT	CATSRGAGTEKLFF
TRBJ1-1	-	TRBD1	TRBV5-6	TGTGCCAGCAGCTTCGGGACAGCTGAAGCTTTCTTT	CASSFGTAEAFF
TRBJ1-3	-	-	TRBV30	TGTGCCTGGAGCCCCCAGGGGCTCTGGAACACCATATATTTT	CAWSPQGLWNTIYF
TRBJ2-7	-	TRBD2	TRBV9	TGTGCCAGCAGCGTCGGACTAGCGGGGGAGTACGAGCAGTACTTC	CASSVGLAGEYEQYF
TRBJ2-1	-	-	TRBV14	TGTGCCAGCAGCCAAGAGAGTCCTTGGCATGAGCAGTTCTTC	CASSQESPWHEQFF
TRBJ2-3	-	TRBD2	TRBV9	TGTGCCAGCAGCCCAAGGACTAGCGGCACCACAGATACGCAGTATTTT	CASSPRTSGTTDTQYF
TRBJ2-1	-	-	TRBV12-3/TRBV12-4	TGTGCCAGCAGGGCTTACAATGAGCAGTTCTTC	CASRAYNEQFF
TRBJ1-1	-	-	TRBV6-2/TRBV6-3	TGTGCCAGCAGTTACGGCCGGGGGCCTGAAGCTTTCTTT	CASSYGRGPEAFF